This TCR beta chain was observed in a study of T cells after yellow fever vaccination. Template switching by 5'RACE produced TCR cDNA, adding a universal primer site and UMIs. TCRdb reanalysed the 5' RACE reads using MiXCR and keeps one entry per CDR3 protein. Altogether a few hundred thousand distinct CDR3 sequences are present, about 17% being singletons, with the ten largest covering approximately 15%. The length of the CDR3 is 18 residues. Losses at the gene ends were 10 bases for V and 15 bases for J; bases not matched to a gene: 27. CDR1 and CDR2 from the germline V gene are MNHNS and SASEGT. In this sample, this clonotype turned up a few times.

The starting material was PBMCs, obtained about 5 days after the first yellow fever vaccination. The sequence derives from a man aged 18 to 30 who received the YFV17D yellow fever vaccine. V is TRBV6-1 and J is TRBJ1-6; 10 bases match TRBD1. CDR3 region: CATTFLQLSRDRGRHLHF. The CDR3 DNA reads TGTGCCACCACATTCCTACAATTGTCCCGGGACAGGGGTAGGCACCTCCACTTT.